This paragraph reports one T cell receptor beta chain. Antigen unknown. Sequencing libraries made from TCR beta cDNA carried unique molecular identifiers. TCRdb passed the PCR reads through MiXCR, listing each CDR3 protein once. The sample shows 600,000 to 700,000 distinct CDR3 sequences, around 64% of them seen only once. This sample stems from a study of post-analysis software for immune sequencing data. Losses at the gene ends were 7 bases for V and 4 bases for J; bases not matched to a gene: 4. Germline-derived CDR1 and CDR2 are SGHTA and FQGNSA. The CDR3 is 15 amino acids. Study results and caveats: Four or five TRBV segments, TRBV5-6, TRBV5-1 and TRBV20-1 among them, were found more frequent in patients than controls.

The chain joins TRBV7-2 to TRBJ2-1; 13 bases line up with TRBD2. The sequencing sample was made of blood. The sequence derives from a girl aged 2-10 years with multiple sclerosis. This CDR3 is CASNLGLAGYNEQFF. In DNA form, the CDR3 reads TGTGCCAGCAACCTGGGACTAGCGGGATACAATGAGCAGTTCTTC.